Below are 8 T cell receptor beta chains sequenced from a single sample in a study of Ad26.COV2.S vaccination and SARS-CoV-2 variants. The repertoire was sequenced with immunoSEQ multiplex PCR; TCRdb's copy has only in-frame clones and lacks some. This sample has approximately 250,000 clones, with 87% found just once. Specified treatment: some 20 received Ad26.COV2.S at low or high dose, single or two shots; about 5 received placebo; per-sample allocation not given. Repertoires come from day 63 after the first vaccine or placebo injection. Sequenced material: peripheral blood, taken in a trial of Ad26.COV2.S vaccine versus placebo. The receptors were gathered from a person between 18 and 65 years old who received the Ad26.COV2.S COVID-19 vaccine or a placebo.

The CDR3 protein is CASSPPYPRDTEAFF. The DNA for the CDR3 is TGTGCCAGCTCACCACCGTACCCAAGGGACACTGAAGCTTTCTTT. This chain connects TRBV18 to TRBJ1-1, with D unclear. This CDR3 contains 15 residues. V was shortened by 0 bases and J by 3 bases, with 11 bases between the two germline ends. Germline V gives CDR1 KGHSH, CDR2 LQKENI. The whole variable domain, remainder taken from reference TRBV18 and TRBJ1-1, is NAGVMQNPRHLVRRRGQEARLRCSPMKGHSHVYWYRQLPEEGLKFMVYLQKENIIDESGMPKERFSAEFPKEGPSILRIQQVVRGDSAAYFCASSPPYPRDTEAFFGQGTRLTVV.

This clone was observed a handful of times. The chain has TRBV6-5 and TRBJ2-7, with D possibly called TRBD1 or TRBD2 (5 bases each). This CDR3 contains 14 residues. V was shortened by 2 bases and J by 5 bases, with 13 bases between the two germline ends. The germline CDR1 and CDR2 sequences are MNHEY and SVGAGI. The CDR3 DNA sequence: TGTGCCAGCAGTTACACCCCGGGGACGGACGAGCAGTACTTC. Translated, it gives CASSYTPGTDEQYF.

The chain links TRBV6-2 or TRBV6-3 to TRBJ2-7; D is unclear. Looked up from germline, CDR1 is MNHEY and CDR2 is SVGEGT. The CDR3 has 11 amino acids. Trimming stripped 6 bases from V and 3 bases from J, with 6 bases between. The CDR3 bases are TGTGCCAGCAGCTGGGACTACGAGCAGTACTTC. This gives the protein CASSWDYEQYF.

The rearrangement uses TRBV7-3 and TRBJ1-6, with D perhaps TRBD1 (5 bases). CDR3 length: 15 amino acids. V dropped 0 bases and J dropped 9 bases, with 12 bases sitting between them. Germline CDR1 and CDR2: SGHTA and FQGTGA. The CDR3: CASSLTGESGSPLHF. CDR3 DNA: TGTGCCAGCAGCTTAACGGGGGAGTCAGGTTCACCCCTCCACTTT.

V and J are TRBV7-2 and TRBJ2-2; 9 positions match TRBD2. V trimming: 2 bases; J trimming: 6 bases; junction bases outside the gene matches: 7. This CDR3 is 16 amino acids long. Looked up from germline, CDR1 is SGHTA and CDR2 is FQGNSA. For the CDR3, the DNA is TGTGCCAGCAGCTTATTTCCTAGCGGGGCCTCCGGGGAGCTGTTTTTT. It yields the protein CASSLFPSGASGELFF.

This sequence joins TRBV4-1 and TRBJ1-2; D is unclear. Per the germline V gene, CDR1 is MGHRA and CDR2 is YSYEKL. This CDR3 comprises 13 residues. The V and J ends lost 4 bases and 7 bases respectively, with 13 bases between them. CDR3 coding DNA: TGCGCCAGCAGCCGGGAAGCGGCCGGTGGCTACACCTTC. Protein: CASSREAAGGYTF.

This clone was found once. The genes are TRBV6-4 and TRBJ2-7; 8 positions match TRBD1. From germline, CDR1 is MRHNA and CDR2 SNTAGT. The CDR3 covers 18 residues. Losses at the gene ends were 6 bases for V and 5 bases for J; bases not matched to a gene: 21. The CDR3 here is CASRTTQKTGEVSHEQYF. In nucleotides, the CDR3 is TGTGCCAGCAGAACCACTCAAAAGACAGGGGAAGTTTCCCACGAGCAGTACTTC.

V is TRBV15 and J is TRBJ1-4; TRBD1 aligns across 9 bases. Per the germline V gene, CDR1 is LNHNV and CDR2 is YYDKDF (reference sequence). The CDR3 is made up of 15 amino acids. The V gene end was trimmed by 1 base and the J gene end by 6 bases; junction bases not matched to a gene: 3. DNA of the CDR3: TGTGCCACCAGCAGAGCCGGGACAGGGTATGAAAAACTGTTTTTT. Amino acids: CATSRAGTGYEKLFF. Based on the CDR3 plus reference TRBV15 and TRBJ1-4, the full variable domain is DAMVIQNPRYQVTQFGKPVTLSCSQTLNHNVMYWYQQKSSQAPKLLFHYYDKDFNNEADTPDNFQSRRPNTSFCFLDIRSPGLGDTAMYLCATSRAGTGYEKLFFGSGTQLSVL.